This T cell receptor beta chain was recorded in a study of blood T cell repertoires in COVID-19. Study-wide background: Samples representing acute and convalescent COVID-19 were sourced from the United States, Italy and Spain. In each case, the material was cDNA or gDNA derived from T cells, B-cell-depleted T cells, or PBMCs.

Germline CDR1 reads SGHTA; CDR2 reads FQGTGA. V shed 4 bases, J shed 6 bases, and the junction held 3 bases outside the gene matches. The CDR3 length is 13 residues. The protocol was immunoSEQ multiplex PCR, while the TCRdb copy is restricted to in-frame clones and leaves out a portion. In the table there are about 260,000 clones, over 80% of which are singletons. Adults between roughly 18 and 95 years of age took part from about two dozen US areas. Self-reported history from a screening survey and questionnaire set each donor's cohort. In its sample, this clone was seen a few times. The genes are TRBV7-3 and TRBJ1-5; 7 bases line up with TRBD1. Sequenced sample: PBMCs or T cells enriched from blood (not recorded which). The sequence was obtained from a woman younger than 45 with acute COVID-19. As DNA, the CDR3 is TGTGCCAGCAGCTCAAGGGGGCCTCAGCCCCAGCATTTT. It yields the protein CASSSRGPQPQHF.